The 20 T cell receptor beta chains listed next were all sequenced from one sample in a study of blood T cell repertoires in COVID-19. Here immunoSEQ multiplex PCR was the method, and the copy in TCRdb shows in-frame clones only, minus some. This table has approximately 500,000 clones, 80% to 90% appearing once. The sequenced material came from peripheral blood. These receptor sequences come from a young man with COVID-19, enrolled during active disease.

The rearrangement joins TRBV2 to TRBJ1-4; D gene unclear. Germline V lookup: CDR1 SNHLY, CDR2 FYNNEI. This CDR3 has 13 amino acids. Trimming removed 8 bases at V and 0 bases at J, with 7 bases between. CDR3 residues: CASEITTNEKLFF. CDR3 bases: TGTGCCAGCGAGATAACAACTAATGAAAAACTGTTTTTT.

The V gene is TRBV19, the J gene TRBJ1-1; D gene unclear. Trimming shortened V by 8 bases and J by 0 bases, and 19 bases separated the two germline ends. Germline loops: CDR1 LNHDA, CDR2 SQIVND (reference sequence). The length of the CDR3 is 16 residues. CDR3 amino acids: CASGKRHQKMNTEAFF. The CDR3 nucleotides read TGTGCCAGTGGAAAGCGCCATCAAAAGATGAACACTGAAGCTTTCTTT.

The chain couples TRBV7-6 to TRBJ2-5; TRBD2 aligns across 11 bases. The trim removed 7 bases at V and 5 bases at J, leaving 6 bases unmatched. The germline V gene has CDR1 SGHVS and CDR2 FNYEAQ. The CDR3 has 14 residues. The DNA of the CDR3 is TGTGCCAGCACCCAAACTAGCGGGAGTGAGACCCAGTACTTC. The encoded protein is CASTQTSGSETQYF. Variable domain in full (rest from reference TRBV7-6 and TRBJ2-5): GAGVSQSPRYKVTKRGQDVALRCDPISGHVSLYWYRQALGQGPEFLTYFNYEAQQDKSGLPNDRFSAERPEGSISTLTIQRTEQRDSAMYRCASTQTSGSETQYFGPGTRLLVL.

The J gene is TRBJ1-1, the V gene TRBV18; D uncertain. Germline assignment: CDR1 KGHSH and CDR2 LQKENI. The CDR3 spans 16 residues. Trimming cost V 2 bases and J 1 base, with 14 bases left between them. The CDR3: CASSPVHRSRNTEAFF. The CDR3 DNA follows: TGTGCCAGCTCACCAGTCCACCGTAGTCGGAACACTGAAGCTTTCTTT.

The V call is TRBV21-1, the J call TRBJ1-5; TRBD1 is the table's D call and was not checked against the DNA. TRBV21-1 corresponds to a pseudogene. The CDR3 runs to 17 residues. This CDR3 reads CASSKEKRTGNNQPQHF. The CDR3 nucleotides read TGTGCCAGCAGCAAAGAAAAACGGACAGGGAACAATCAGCCCCAGCATTTT.

The chain couples TRBV12-2 to TRBJ1-2; TRBD1, the table's D call, lacks a check against the DNA. TRBV12-2 is shown as a pseudogene. The CDR3 spans 13 residues. The CDR3 nucleotides read TGTGCAAGTCGCTTAGGGGATGACAGTGGCTACACCTTC. Its protein is CASRLGDDSGYTF.

The chain couples TRBV11-2 to TRBJ2-2; 10 positions agree with TRBD1. The V gene end was trimmed by 6 bases and the J gene end by 0 bases; junction bases not matched to a gene: 1. This CDR3 is built from 15 residues. Germline V gene lookup returns CDR1 SGHAT and CDR2 FQNNGV. The CDR3 loop is CASRTGGTNTGELFF. DNA of the CDR3: TGTGCCAGCAGGACAGGGGGCACGAACACCGGGGAGCTGTTTTTT.

V gene TRBV2 combines with J gene TRBJ2-5, with D unresolved. V was cut by 5 bases and J by 5 bases, with 12 bases left in between. The V gene's germline CDR1 is SNHLY and CDR2 FYNNEI. The CDR3 consists of 13 residues. The CDR3 protein is CASSLVGDETQYF. The CDR3 DNA is TGTGCCAGCAGTCTGGTCGGAGACGAGACCCAGTACTTC. Filled out from reference TRBV2 and TRBJ2-5, the complete variable domain reads EPEVTQTPSHQVTQMGQEVILRCVPISNHLYFYWYRQILGQKVEFLVSFYNNEISEKSEIFDDQFSVERPDGSNFTLKIRSTKLEDSAMYFCASSLVGDETQYFGPGTRLLVL.

The V and J genes are TRBV3-1 (or the pseudogene TRBV3-2) and TRBJ2-3; 7 bases agree with TRBD2. Germline loops: CDR1 LGHDT, CDR2 YNNKEL (reference sequence). The CDR3 runs to 16 residues. V lost 0 bases and J lost 3; bases outside the gene matches: 6. The CDR3 spells CASSQESGGPTDTQYF. CDR3 DNA sequence: TGTGCCAGCAGCCAAGAATCGGGGGGTCCAACAGATACGCAGTATTTT.

J is TRBJ2-3 and V is TRBV5-1; TRBD1 aligns across 7 bases. Losses at the gene ends were 4 bases for V and 2 bases for J; bases not matched to a gene: 4. CDR3 size: 14 residues. Germline CDR1 and CDR2: SGHRS and YFSETQ. In DNA, the CDR3 is TGCGCCAGCAGCCCCGGGACAGACACAGATACGCAGTATTTT. It encodes CASSPGTDTDTQYF.

With respect to this clone: Other DNA sequences from this sample encode an identical CDR3 as well. The chain links TRBV2 to TRBJ1-5, with a possible D match to TRBD1 (5 bases). CDR3 length equals 13 residues. Per germline, CDR1 SNHLY and CDR2 FYNNEI. Deletions cut 5 bases from V and 4 bases from J, with 9 bases between. Here the CDR3 reads CASSWGGNQPQHF. In DNA, the CDR3 is TGTGCCAGCAGTTGGGGGGGGAATCAGCCCCAGCATTTT.

This chain joins TRBV2 and TRBJ2-5, with 8 nucleotides matching TRBD1. Germline values: CDR1 SNHLY, CDR2 FYNNEI. CDR3 length: 14 amino acids. The V and J ends lost 7 bases and 1 base, in that order; junction bases with no gene match: 5. CDR3 bases: TGTGCCAGCACCCGGACAGGGACCCAAGAGACCCAGTACTTC. Translating gives CASTRTGTQETQYF.

The chain joins TRBV11-2 to TRBJ2-3; 8 positions agree with TRBD2. V lost 4 bases to trimming and J lost 8 bases; unmatched junction nucleotides: 14. The CDR3 runs to 16 residues. Germline V gives CDR1 SGHAT, CDR2 FQNNGV. The CDR3 here is CASSSLAGEVTGTQYF. The CDR3, as DNA: TGTGCCAGCAGCTCCCTAGCGGGCGAGGTCACTGGTACGCAGTATTTT.

Only a few counts were recorded for this clone. This CDR3 reads CASTDWVSEAFF. As DNA, the CDR3 is TGTGCCAGTACGGACTGGGTTTCTGAAGCTTTCTTT. This chain connects TRBV6-5 to TRBJ1-1; D not certain. Germline V CDR1 and CDR2: MNHEY, SVGAGI. The CDR3 is 12 residues long. With 9 bases removed from V and 6 bases from J, the gap between germline ends came to 14 bases.

The genes are TRBV15 and TRBJ1-1; D remains ambiguous. The V gene's germline CDR1 is LNHNV and CDR2 YYDKDF (reference sequence). CDR3 length: 12 amino acids. The V end was cut by 1 base, the J end by 10 bases, with 10 bases between. The CDR3 here is CATSRVREGAFF. The CDR3 DNA reads as TGTGCCACCAGCAGAGTAAGGGAGGGAGCTTTCTTT.

The chain recombines TRBV10-1 with TRBJ2-7; 12 bases are shared with TRBD2. The CDR3 has 17 residues. CDR1 and CDR2 (germline): WNHNN, SYGVQD (reference sequence). The ends lost 5 bases at V and 0 bases at J; junction bases unmatched: 8. DNA of the CDR3: TGCGCCAGCAGTCCGACTAGCGGGAGTGGGAACTCCTACGAGCAGTACTTC. Amino acids: CASSPTSGSGNSYEQYF.

The chain carries TRBV7-9 and TRBJ1-2; D is unclear. Germline V gene lookup returns CDR1 SEHNR and CDR2 FQNEAQ (reference sequence). CDR3 length equals 12 residues. Trimming cost V 5 bases and J 8 bases, with 12 bases left between them. This CDR3 is CASSPDGQGYTF. The CDR3 DNA follows: TGTGCCAGCAGCCCCGATGGGCAAGGCTACACCTTC.

The chain uses TRBV5-1 and TRBJ2-3; D call uncertain. The V end was cut by 5 bases, the J end by 0 bases, with 16 bases between. The germline V gene encodes CDR1 SGHRS and CDR2 YFSETQ. The CDR3 spans 16 residues. The CDR3 reads CASSRRLQSSTDTQYF. CDR3 coding DNA: TGCGCCAGCAGTAGGCGTCTACAGTCTAGCACAGATACGCAGTATTTT.

The V and J genes are TRBV7-9 and TRBJ2-1; TRBD1 matches at 9 bases. In germline, CDR1 is SEHNR, CDR2 FQNEAQ (reference sequence). The CDR3 is 13 residues long. J was trimmed by 8 bases and V by 6 bases; bases with no gene match: 5. This CDR3 reads CASRQGAVDEQFF. The CDR3 DNA reads TGTGCCAGCAGACAGGGGGCGGTTGATGAGCAGTTCTTC.

A note on this clone: This same CDR3 is encoded by further DNA sequences in the sample. This sequence joins TRBV29-1 and TRBJ2-1; 11 nucleotides align to TRBD2. This CDR3 contains 13 residues. The germline V gene encodes CDR1 SQVTM and CDR2 ANQGSEA. V lost 5 bases to trimming and J lost 3 bases; unmatched junction nucleotides: 0. CDR3 loop: CSVLAGGYNEQFF. The CDR3 nucleotides are TGCAGCGTTCTAGCGGGGGGCTACAATGAGCAGTTCTTC.